These 18 T cell receptor beta chains originate from one sample sequenced in a study of Graves' ophthalmopathy and Graves' hyperthyroidism. The sequenced template was RNA, covering the TCR beta CDR3 region. Amplification began with first-round RT-PCR using HTBI primers, then second-round multiplex PCR was performed. One entry per CDR3 protein, called by TCRdb with MiXCR from the multiplex PCR reads. The sample holds 600,000 to 650,000 distinct CDR3 sequences, 22% seen once. The source material was peripheral blood. The receptor source for this set is a woman in her late teens or twenties with stable Graves' hyperthyroidism. Some clones in this sample may be carry-over from other donors' samples.

V gene TRBV7-2 combines with J gene TRBJ1-2, with a possible D match to TRBD1 (5 bases). The CDR3 covers 13 residues. The V end was cut by 5 bases, the J end by 8 bases, with 15 bases between. From germline, CDR1 is SGHTA and CDR2 FQGNSA. CDR3 coding DNA: TGTGCCAGCAGCCGGGACGGGGTAGGGGGCTACACCTTC. Translation gives CASSRDGVGGYTF.

This sequence joins TRBV6-2 or TRBV6-3 and TRBJ2-7; unclear D gene. Trimming took off 6 bases at V and 4 bases at J, with 13 bases between the two ends. CDR1 MNHEY and CDR2 SVGEGT come from the germline V gene. CDR3 size: 13 residues. Written as DNA, the CDR3 is TGTGCCAGCAGGCAAGAAGGAACTTACGAGCAGTACTTC. The encoded protein is CASRQEGTYEQYF.

The V call is TRBV12-3 or TRBV12-4, the J call TRBJ1-1; the D is unclear. The CDR3 runs to 15 residues. V was shortened by 3 bases and J by 4 bases, with 15 bases between the two germline ends. CDR3 nucleotides: TGTGCCAGCAGTTTGAAGCAGGCCGGTGGCACTGAAGCTTTCTTT. Its protein is CASSLKQAGGTEAFF.

This clonotype was detected many times. The rearrangement joins TRBV12-3 or TRBV12-4 to TRBJ2-2, with TRBD2 matching 7 bases. Unmatched junction bases numbered 8, after V lost 4 bases and J lost 3 bases. The CDR3 has 16 residues. The CDR3 DNA reads TGTGCCAGCAGTTCCCACCCGCGGGGGTACACCGGGGAGCTGTTTTTT. This sequence encodes CASSSHPRGYTGELFF.

This clonotype occurred many times. This rearrangement joins TRBV11-1 to TRBJ1-2; 7 nucleotides line up with TRBD1. Losses at the gene ends were 5 bases for V and 1 base for J; bases not matched to a gene: 13. The CDR3 contains 17 residues. In germline, CDR1 is SGHAT, CDR2 FQDESV (reference sequence). The CDR3 nucleotides read TGTGCCAGCAGCCATCGACAGGGCAAGGAGGGTAACTATGGCTACACCTTC. Translating gives CASSHRQGKEGNYGYTF.

This clonotype was seen only once. The chain joins TRBV27 to TRBJ2-6, with D unclear. Looked up from germline, CDR1 is MNHEY and CDR2 is SMNVEV (reference sequence). The germline V and J ends were trimmed by 5 bases and 1 base, with 9 bases remaining between them. There are 15 residues in the CDR3. The chain's CDR3 is CASSTRKSGANVLTF. CDR3 DNA sequence: TGTGCCAGCAGTACTCGTAAATCTGGGGCCAACGTCCTGACTTTC.

This clonotype has more than one count but fewer than ten. This chain links TRBV11-3 with TRBJ2-2; D unclear. The CDR3 has 14 residues. Trimming stripped 4 bases from V and 6 bases from J, with 12 bases between. Germline CDR1 SGHNT, CDR2 YENEEA. In DNA form, the CDR3 reads TGTGCCAGCAGCTCCTCCGGGCACGCCGGGGAGCTGTTTTTT. Translating gives CASSSSGHAGELFF.

A few counts support this clonotype. This sequence joins TRBV12-3 or TRBV12-4 and TRBJ2-6, with 7 bases lining up with TRBD2. Trimming cost V 5 bases and J 2 bases; bases outside gene matches: 6. This CDR3 region has 16 residues. The CDR3 region has the DNA TGTGCCAGCAGTGAAGCGGGGATTACTGGGGCCAACGTCCTGACTTTC. Protein sequence: CASSEAGITGANVLTF.

This clonotype was counted many times. The chain is built from TRBV12-3 or TRBV12-4 and TRBJ1-3; weak D call: TRBD1 (5 bases). V was trimmed by 7 bases and J by 1 base, leaving 11 bases between them. CDR3 length equals 14 residues. The CDR3 loop reads CASTWGGSGNTIYF. CDR3 DNA: TGTGCCAGCACCTGGGGGGGTTCTGGAAACACCATATATTTT.

Ten or more counts support this clonotype. The CDR3 spells CASSGLTGGRETQYF. The DNA of the CDR3 is TGTGCCAGCAGCGGATTAACAGGGGGTCGAGAGACCCAGTACTTC. The chain joins TRBV9 to TRBJ2-5, with 8 nucleotides matching TRBD1. V gave up 3 bases and J gave up 4 bases; unmatched junction bases: 8. This CDR3 region has 15 residues. Germline-derived CDR1 and CDR2 are SGDLS and YYNGEE.

This clonotype was detected ten times or more. CDR3 loop: CASSISRLEVSVETQYF. The CDR3 DNA sequence: TGTGCCAGCAGTATCTCACGACTGGAAGTGTCCGTAGAGACCCAGTACTTC. This chain connects TRBV12-3 or TRBV12-4 to TRBJ2-5; D gene uncertain. This CDR3 spans 17 amino acids. Trimming pared 5 bases from V and 4 bases from J, leaving 23 bases between.

This clonotype came up many times. This chain uses TRBV6-2 or TRBV6-3 with TRBJ2-7; D is uncertain. CDR3 length: 14 residues. CDR1 and CDR2 (germline): MNHEY, SVGEGT. V was clipped by 0 bases and J by 0 bases, with 6 bases between them. DNA for the CDR3: TGTGCCAGCAGTTACTCACTCACCTCCTACGAGCAGTACTTC. Translating it yields CASSYSLTSYEQYF.

This clonotype was detected only once. The junction departs from germline at one end; a sequencing error may be responsible. This chain connects TRBV20-1 to TRBJ1-2, with 7 nucleotides matching TRBD1. The CDR3 sequence is 15 residues long. From germline, CDR1 is DFQATT and CDR2 SNEGSKA (reference sequence). CDR3 loop: CSALFDRVGKGGYIF. The CDR3 DNA sequence: TGCAGTGCCCTCTTCGACAGGGTGGGAAAGGGTGGCTACATCTTC.

The sample holds a few counts of this clonotype. The chain carries TRBV6-1 and TRBJ1-1; 8 positions match TRBD1. The germline V gene has CDR1 MNHNS and CDR2 SASEGT. The CDR3 covers 15 residues. The ends lost 5 bases at V and 1 base at J; junction bases unmatched: 6. This chain's CDR3 is CASSRQGFRNTEAFF. CDR3 nucleotide sequence: TGTGCCAGCAGTCGACAGGGGTTTAGGAACACTGAAGCTTTCTTT.

This clonotype was seen ten or more times. The chain links TRBV27 to TRBJ2-7; TRBD2 aligns across 12 bases. This CDR3 is built from 17 residues. In germline, CDR1 is MNHEY, CDR2 SMNVEV (reference sequence). Germline trimming cut 2 bases from V and 5 bases from J; bases unmatched to any gene: 10. This CDR3 is CASSLRRLAGGPNEQYF. The CDR3 bases are TGTGCCAGCAGTTTACGGCGGCTAGCGGGAGGGCCTAACGAGCAGTACTTC.

This rearrangement joins TRBV6-1 to TRBJ2-7, with TRBD1 matching 7 bases. V shed 5 bases, J shed 4 bases, and the junction held 8 bases outside the gene matches. Germline V gene lookup returns CDR1 MNHNS and CDR2 SASEGT. The length of the CDR3 is 14 residues. Written as DNA, the CDR3 is TGTGCCAGCAGTCCCGGGACAGCCGGTTACGAGCAGTACTTC. Protein sequence: CASSPGTAGYEQYF.

This clonotype has at least ten counts. The CDR3 DNA reads TGCAGTGCTACAACCGGGACGCAATATGGCTACACCTTC. Translated: CSATTGTQYGYTF. The V gene is TRBV20-1, the J gene TRBJ1-2, with D maybe TRBD1 (5 bases). Trimming stripped 4 bases from V and 5 bases from J, with 14 bases between. Germline CDR1 reads DFQATT; CDR2 reads SNEGSKA (reference sequence). The CDR3 totals 13 residues.

This clonotype was detected many times. This sequence joins TRBV28 and TRBJ2-5, with 10 positions matching TRBD2. The CDR3 spans 16 residues. J gave up 1 base and V 5 bases, and 7 bases lay outside the gene matches. The V gene's germline CDR1 is MDHEN and CDR2 SYDVKM. CDR3 sequence reads: CASSLWTSGAQETQYF. CDR3 nucleotide sequence: TGTGCCAGCAGTCTGTGGACTAGCGGAGCCCAAGAGACCCAGTACTTC. The full variable domain, completed using reference TRBV28 and TRBJ2-5, is DVKVTQSSRYLVKRTGEKVFLECVQDMDHENMFWYRQDPGLGLRLIYFSYDVKMKEKGDIPEGYSVSREKKERFSLILESASTNQTSMYLCASSLWTSGAQETQYFGPGTRLLVL.